A single TCR beta chain is shown here with its context. Antigen specificity is unknown. The data were taken from a study of OX40 agonist ivuxolimab in advanced cancers. Whole-study findings and limits: In CD8+ T cells, expanded clones were on average more numerous than in CD4+.

Germline V gene sequence: CDR1 MNHNY, CDR2 SVGAGI (reference sequence). The CDR3 loop spans 11 amino acids. Trimming removed 6 bases at V and 8 bases at J, with 10 bases between. Generated by immunoSEQ multiplex PCR, the TCRdb table keeps only in-frame clones and is missing some. The sample holds about 89,000 clones; 85% to 95% are singletons and the top ten take over 0.2%. The TCR originated in an adult with an advanced solid tumor such as melanoma, head and neck, liver or kidney cancer. Specimen: CD4+ or CD8+ T cells sorted from blood, collected in a trial of the OX40 agonist ivuxolimab. The chain joins TRBV6-6 to TRBJ1-2; D not resolved. This CDR3 is CASSAGRGYTF. The CDR3 coding sequence is TGTGCCAGCAGCGCCGGCAGGGGCTACACCTTC.